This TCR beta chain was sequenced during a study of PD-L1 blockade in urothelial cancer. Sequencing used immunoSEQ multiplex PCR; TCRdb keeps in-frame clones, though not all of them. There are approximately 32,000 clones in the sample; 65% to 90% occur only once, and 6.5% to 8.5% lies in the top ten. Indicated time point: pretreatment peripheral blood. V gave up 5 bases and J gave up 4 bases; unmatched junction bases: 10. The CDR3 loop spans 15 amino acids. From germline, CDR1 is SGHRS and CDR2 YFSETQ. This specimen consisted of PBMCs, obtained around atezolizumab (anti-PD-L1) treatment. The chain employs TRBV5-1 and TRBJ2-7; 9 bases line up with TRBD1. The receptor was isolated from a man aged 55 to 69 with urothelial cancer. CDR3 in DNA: TGCGCCAGCAGGGGCGGGACAGGGTCCGAGTACGAGCAGTACTTC. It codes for CASRGGTGSEYEQYF. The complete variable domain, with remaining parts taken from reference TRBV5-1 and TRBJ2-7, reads KAGVTQTPRYLIKTRGQQVTLSCSPISGHRSVSWYQQTPGQGLQFLFEYFSETQRNKGNFPGRFSGRQFSNSRSEMNVSTLELGDSALYLCASRGGTGSEYEQYFGPGTRLTVT.